Presented here are 22 T cell receptor beta chains from one specimen sequenced in a study of graft-versus-host responses after intestinal transplantation. Their recognized antigens are unknown. Method: immunoSEQ multiplex PCR; TCRdb's copy keeps in-frame clones and lacks some. The sample contains about 64,000 clones, approximately 91% of which appear only once. The sample here was unstimulated CD8+ T cells sorted from spleen or lymph node cells, taken before transplant. Receptors originate from a human donor who was the organ donor for an intestinal transplant.

V usage is TRBV28 and J usage is TRBJ2-7, with 8 bases matching TRBD1. The CDR3 loop spans 16 amino acids. Germline CDR1 reads MDHEN; CDR2 reads SYDVKM. V gave up 5 bases and J gave up 2 bases; unmatched junction bases: 11. DNA of the CDR3: TGTGCCAGCAGTCCGGGCAGGACAGGGTTGCCCTACGAGCAGTACTTC. The encoded protein is CASSPGRTGLPYEQYF.

This clone was seen only once. The genes are TRBV19 and TRBJ1-5; D gene uncertain. Germline CDR1 reads LNHDA; CDR2 reads SQIVND (reference sequence). V lost 5 bases and J lost 3, with 11 bases in between. CDR3 length: 14 residues. The CDR3 sequence is CASSPEGPNQPQHF. The CDR3 nucleotides read TGTGCCAGTAGTCCGGAGGGCCCCAATCAGCCCCAGCATTTT.

The rearrangement joins TRBV7-3 to TRBJ1-1, with D possibly matching TRBD1 (5 bases). CDR3 length equals 12 residues. Trimming cost V 4 bases and J 8 bases, with 11 bases left between them. Germline values: CDR1 SGHTA, CDR2 FQGTGA. The CDR3 is CASSSGGTEAFF. The CDR3 DNA reads as TGTGCCAGCAGCTCGGGAGGGACGGAAGCTTTCTTT.

The V gene is TRBV28, the J gene TRBJ1-3; the match to TRBD1 covers 9 bases. In germline, CDR1 is MDHEN, CDR2 SYDVKM. This CDR3 contains 14 residues. V lost 6 bases, J lost 3 bases, and 3 bases stayed unmatched. CDR3 protein: CASRRQGGGNTIYF. Written as DNA, the CDR3 is TGTGCCAGCAGAAGACAGGGGGGTGGAAACACCATATATTTT.

The chain carries TRBV27 and TRBJ2-1, with 9 bases matching TRBD2. The CDR3 has 16 amino acids. CDR1 is MNHEY, CDR2 SMNVEV, per germline (reference sequence). The V segment lost 5 bases and the J segment 2 bases; nucleotides outside the gene matches: 7. The CDR3 DNA sequence: TGTGCCAGCAGTATCTTTAGCGGGAGCCCCTACAATGAGCAGTTCTTC. This codes for CASSIFSGSPYNEQFF.

The CDR3 DNA is TGTGCCAGCAGACCGGACGGACTAGCGGCCCGAGATACGCAGTATTTT. Its protein product is CASRPDGLAARDTQYF. This chain joins TRBV7-9 and TRBJ2-3, with 10 bases matching TRBD2. Germline V gene sequence: CDR1 SEHNR, CDR2 FQNEAQ (reference sequence). The CDR3 extends over 16 amino acids. The V and J ends lost 6 bases and 5 bases, in that order; junction bases with no gene match: 11.

V usage is TRBV28 and J usage is TRBJ2-1; 8 bases map to TRBD2. With V trimmed by 0 bases and J by 7 bases, 2 bases remained unmatched. Germline V lookup: CDR1 MDHEN, CDR2 SYDVKM. This CDR3 is 14 amino acids long. CDR3: CASSLWAGGNEQFF. Written as DNA, the CDR3 is TGTGCCAGCAGTTTATGGGCGGGAGGTAATGAGCAGTTCTTC.

The genes are TRBV30 and TRBJ1-3; possible D gene TRBD1, 6 bases. Germline V gene sequence: CDR1 GTSNPN, CDR2 SVGIG (reference sequence). V shed 7 bases and J shed 4 bases, with 17 bases lying between them. The CDR3 runs to 14 residues. The CDR3 region is CAYITTGKGNTIYF. CDR3 nucleotides: TGTGCCTACATAACTACAGGGAAGGGAAACACCATATATTTT.

The gene calls are TRBV6-5 and TRBJ1-2; D is undetermined. Trimming left V 0 bases short and J 0 bases short, with 11 bases between. The CDR3 runs 16 residues. Germline V gene data show CDR1 as MNHEY and CDR2 as SVGAGI. CDR3 in amino acids: CASSYSAGQANYGYTF. The CDR3 DNA sequence: TGTGCCAGCAGTTACTCGGCAGGCCAAGCTAACTATGGCTACACCTTC.

The genes are TRBV5-4 and TRBJ1-5; 8 positions match TRBD1. Losses at the gene ends were 4 bases for V and 3 bases for J; bases not matched to a gene: 9. The CDR3 extends over 16 amino acids. Germline V CDR1 and CDR2: SGHNT, YYREEE (reference sequence). CDR3 bases: TGTGCCAGCAGCCCCCGGACAGGGTTTCCCAATCAGCCCCAGCATTTT. It specifies CASSPRTGFPNQPQHF.

V usage is TRBV5-4 and J usage is TRBJ2-7, with 11 bases aligning to TRBD2. Per the germline V gene, CDR1 is SGHNT and CDR2 is YYREEE (reference sequence). J gave up 7 bases and V 0 bases, and 12 bases lay outside the gene matches. The CDR3 is made up of 17 amino acids. In DNA, the CDR3 is TGTGCCAGCAGCTTGGGAGTAGCGGGAGGGTCCGGAAGGGAGCAGTACTTC. This codes for CASSLGVAGGSGREQYF.

This clone was found a few times. Other DNA sequences within the sample encode an identical CDR3. V usage is TRBV28 and J usage is TRBJ1-3; the D gene is possibly TRBD1 (6 bases). Per germline, CDR1 MDHEN and CDR2 SYDVKM. V was cut by 5 bases and J by 1 base, with 9 bases left in between. The CDR3 has 14 amino acids. DNA of the CDR3: TGTGCCAGCAGTCTAGGGGGTTCTGGAAACACCATATATTTT. It translates to CASSLGGSGNTIYF.

The chain is built from TRBV4-3 and TRBJ2-7, with D tentatively TRBD2 (6 bases). Trimming stripped 1 base from V and 2 bases from J, with 12 bases between. The CDR3 sequence is 15 residues long. Germline CDR1 is LGHNA and CDR2 is YSLEER. CDR3 DNA: TGCGCCAGCAGCCAAGTCCCAGCGGGTACCTACGAGCAGTACTTC. Its translation is CASSQVPAGTYEQYF.

The chain is built from TRBV27 and TRBJ2-1; 7 bases are a match to TRBD2. Per the germline V gene, CDR1 is MNHEY and CDR2 is SMNVEV (reference sequence). This CDR3 spans 15 amino acids. V lost 4 bases, J lost 6 bases, and 9 bases stayed unmatched. CDR3 protein: CASSSSGGWGNEQFF. The CDR3 DNA reads as TGTGCCAGCAGTTCCTCGGGGGGTTGGGGCAATGAGCAGTTCTTC.

The gene calls are TRBV2 and TRBJ1-2, with D possibly TRBD1 on 6 matching bases. The CDR3 is made up of 14 amino acids. Per germline, CDR1 SNHLY and CDR2 FYNNEI. Trimming removed 6 bases from V and 0 bases from J, with 11 bases in between. The CDR3 is CASRETGANYGYTF. CDR3 coding DNA: TGTGCCAGCAGGGAGACAGGAGCTAACTATGGCTACACCTTC.

The V call is TRBV9, the J call TRBJ1-2, with 11 bases lining up with TRBD1. The CDR3 has 15 amino acids. Germline V gives CDR1 SGDLS, CDR2 YYNGEE. V was clipped by 4 bases and J by 3 bases; unmatched bases: 5. CDR3 sequence: CASSSGTGGDYGYTF. DNA of the CDR3: TGTGCCAGCAGCTCGGGGACAGGGGGAGACTATGGCTACACCTTC.

The genes are TRBV27 and TRBJ2-7, with TRBD1 identical over 7 bases. The CDR3 has 15 residues. Germline V CDR1 and CDR2: MNHEY, SMNVEV (reference sequence). V shed 6 bases, J shed 5 bases, and the junction held 13 bases outside the gene matches. As DNA, the CDR3 is TGTGCCAGCAGCTGGGATTCGACAGGGTTCAACGAGCAGTACTTC. Its translation is CASSWDSTGFNEQYF.

The chain employs TRBV30 and TRBJ2-1, with 9 bases lining up with TRBD2. Germline V gene data show CDR1 as GTSNPN and CDR2 as SVGIG (reference sequence). After removal of 0 bases from V and 4 bases from J, the junction contained 4 bases not matched to a gene. This CDR3 contains 15 residues. The CDR3 sequence is CAWSVVRGGYNEQFF. The CDR3 DNA reads TGTGCCTGGAGTGTAGTGCGGGGGGGTTACAATGAGCAGTTCTTC.

Details on this clone: The sample carries other DNA sequences with the same CDR3. This rearrangement joins TRBV2 to TRBJ1-2; possibly TRBD1 for D (5 bases). Between the trimmed V and J ends, which lost 8 bases and 4 bases, there was a span of 14 bases. The CDR3 contains 13 residues. Germline V gene sequence: CDR1 SNHLY, CDR2 FYNNEI. The CDR3, as DNA: TGTGCCAGCTTGTTTAGGGGTACCTATGGCTACACCTTC. As protein: CASLFRGTYGYTF.

This clone was picked up one time. The chain links TRBV5-6 to TRBJ2-6, with D perhaps matching TRBD2 (5 bases). CDR1 SGHDT and CDR2 YYEEEE come from the germline V gene. The CDR3 extends over 15 amino acids. V lost 5 bases and J 0 bases, leaving 9 bases between the germline ends. CDR3 loop: CASSRGSSGANVLTF. In nucleotides, the CDR3 is TGTGCCAGCAGTAGAGGGAGCTCTGGGGCCAACGTCCTGACTTTC. Complete variable domain (other parts from reference TRBV5-6 and TRBJ2-6): DAGVTQSPTHLIKTRGQQVTLRCSPKSGHDTVSWYQQALGQGPQFIFQYYEEEERQRGNFPDRFSGHQFPNYSSELNVNALLLGDSALYLCASSRGSSGANVLTFGAGSRLTVL.

This clone was seen a handful of times. This chain uses TRBV4-1 with TRBJ1-5, with D hard to call. V was cut by 1 base and J by 1 base, with 8 bases left in between. The CDR3 is 15 residues long. Per germline, CDR1 MGHRA and CDR2 YSYEKL. CDR3 DNA sequence: TGCGCCAGCAGCCAAGTGACGGGAAGCAATCAGCCCCAGCATTTT. Translation gives CASSQVTGSNQPQHF.

The V and J genes are TRBV9 and TRBJ2-5; D is unclear. The CDR3 covers 13 residues. Deletions cut 4 bases from V and 5 bases from J, with 12 bases between. CDR1 is SGDLS, CDR2 YYNGEE, per germline. The CDR3 DNA follows: TGTGCCAGCAGCCCCAGACCCGGGGAGACCCAGTACTTC. This translates into CASSPRPGETQYF.